Sequencing of this TCR beta chain was carried out in a study of cytomegalovirus exposure and HLA in healthy donors. A multiplex PCR was run with 60 Vbeta primers and 13 Jbeta primers. Measured with immunoSEQ multiplex PCR; TCRdb has only the in-frame clones, and not every one. The sample has around 130,000 clones, more than 80% seen once; the top ten hold around 3.3%. The CDR3 totals 13 residues. Looked up from germline, CDR1 is MNHNS and CDR2 is SASEGT. Trimming stripped 7 bases from V and 0 bases from J, with 8 bases between. The V call is TRBV6-1, the J call TRBJ2-3; a possible D gene is TRBD2 (5 bases). This receptor was obtained from a male donor in good health and CMV-seronegative. Sequencing used PBMCs. The CDR3 here is CASTGGSTDTQYF. The DNA of the CDR3 is TGTGCCAGCACGGGCGGGAGCACAGATACGCAGTATTTT.